These 19 T cell receptor beta chains were sequenced from one sample in a study of CD8+CD57+ T cells in acquired aplastic anemia. Only patients with CD8+CD57+ cell expansion on flow cytometry were chosen for sequencing. Genomic DNA, the template, was used for profiling of the TCR beta VDJ and CDR3. TCRdb processed the reads anew with MiXCR; each CDR3 protein has one entry. In the table there are over 150,000 distinct CDR3 sequences, 63% of which are singletons. The sequenced material came from sorted CD4+, CD8+, or CD8+CD57+ T cells (not recorded which) from PBMCs. These receptors originate from a human donor with aplastic anemia.

In its sample, this clonotype was seen a few times. J is TRBJ1-4 and V is TRBV5-1; D not certain. The CDR3 has 14 residues. V shed 1 base and J shed 7 bases, with 11 bases lying between them. Looked up from germline, CDR1 is SGHRS and CDR2 is YFSETQ. CDR3 in amino acids: CASSLLLGGEKLFF. In DNA form, the CDR3 reads TGCGCCAGCAGCTTGTTGCTGGGTGGTGAAAAACTGTTTTTT.

This clonotype was found a few times. The V and J genes are TRBV15 and TRBJ2-7; D ambiguous. The CDR3 consists of 14 residues. V lost 0 bases and J 1 base, leaving 7 bases between the germline ends. Germline V gene sequence: CDR1 LNHNV, CDR2 YYDKDF (reference sequence). The CDR3 loop is CATSRDGSSYEQYF. The CDR3 region has the DNA TGTGCCACCAGCAGAGATGGCAGTTCCTACGAGCAGTACTTC.

J is TRBJ2-3 and V is TRBV7-2, with 9 positions matching TRBD2. Trimming at V came to 0 bases and at J to 0 bases, leaving 4 bases not matched to a gene. This CDR3 region has 17 residues. CDR1 and CDR2 (germline): SGHTA, FQGNSA. The CDR3 nucleotides are TGTGCCAGCAGCTTAGCGATGACTAGCGGCAGCACAGATACGCAGTATTTT. Amino acids: CASSLAMTSGSTDTQYF.

This clonotype was observed at least ten times. The rearrangement joins TRBV5-8 to TRBJ2-1, with 10 nucleotides matching TRBD1. V lost 3 bases, J lost 6 bases, and 6 bases stayed unmatched. Germline values: CDR1 SGHTS, CDR2 YDEGEE. This CDR3 region has 15 residues. In DNA, the CDR3 is TGTGCCAGCAGCTATCAGGGGACAGGGGTCAATGAGCAGTTCTTC. Translation gives CASSYQGTGVNEQFF.

The chain combines TRBV29-1 with TRBJ2-6; D is perhaps TRBD1 or TRBD2 (5 bases each). V was shortened by 3 bases and J by 0 bases, with 15 bases between the two germline ends. Germline lookup yields CDR1 SQVTM and CDR2 ANQGSEA. The CDR3 covers 17 residues. CDR3 sequence: CSVDEGQGLSGANVLTF. The CDR3 DNA reads TGCAGCGTTGATGAGGGTCAGGGTCTCTCTGGGGCCAACGTCCTGACTTTC.

The chain joins TRBV20-1 to TRBJ1-1; D gene unclear. CDR3 size: 11 residues. V dropped 6 bases and J dropped 11 bases, with 16 bases sitting between them. CDR1 is DFQATT, CDR2 SNEGSKA, per germline (reference sequence). In DNA, the CDR3 is TGCAGTGCCCCGACCATGGCGGTGGCTTTCTTT. Translation gives CSAPTMAVAFF.

This sequence joins TRBV2 and TRBJ2-7, with no clear D. The V gene lost 7 bases and the J gene lost 6 bases, with 16 bases spanning the gap. Germline V CDR1 and CDR2: SNHLY, FYNNEI. The CDR3 is made up of 13 amino acids. CDR3 nucleotides: TGTGCCAGCAATGGAGTATTTACCTTCGAGCAGTACTTC. Protein: CASNGVFTFEQYF.

This clonotype was found many times. The J gene is TRBJ2-1, the V gene TRBV12-5, with D perhaps TRBD1 (6 bases). Germline V gene data show CDR1 as LGHNT and CDR2 as FRNRAP. The CDR3 length is 16 residues. V was clipped by 1 base and J by 3 bases, with 13 bases between them. The chain's CDR3 is CASGLGTELFYNEQFF. The CDR3 nucleotides read TGTGCTAGTGGTTTGGGGACAGAGTTATTCTACAATGAGCAGTTCTTC.

As for this clonotype: A read error is likely, as this CDR3 ends without the conserved phenylalanine or tryptophan. Because the CDR3's place on the DNA is in doubt, the DNA is left out and the CDR3 is given as listed by TCRdb. The J gene is TRBJ1-1, the V gene TRBV20-1; TRBD1 reflects the table's D call only, with no check against the DNA. Germline V gene data show CDR1 as DFQATT and CDR2 as SNEGSKA (reference sequence). The CDR3 sequence runs 12 residues, both termini included. This chain's CDR3 is CSASPGTVEAFL.

This rearrangement joins TRBV7-9 to TRBJ2-7, with 7 positions matching TRBD2. Germline V lookup: CDR1 SEHNR, CDR2 FQNEAQ (reference sequence). This CDR3 has 18 residues. The V gene end was trimmed by 5 bases and the J gene end by 0 bases; junction bases not matched to a gene: 16. The CDR3, as DNA: TGTGCCAGCAGCGACCCGGTAAACGGGAGGTCTCTCTCCTACGAGCAGTACTTC. It encodes CASSDPVNGRSLSYEQYF. The entire variable domain, with the rest obtained from reference TRBV7-9 and TRBJ2-7, is as follows: DTGVSQNPRHKITKRGQNVTFRCDPISEHNRLYWYRQTLGQGPEFLTYFQNEAQLEKSRLLSDRFSAERPKGSFSTLEIQRTEQGDSAMYLCASSDPVNGRSLSYEQYFGPGTRLTVT.

At least ten counts were recorded for this clonotype. The chain recombines TRBV19 with TRBJ1-6; 10 bases fit TRBD1. CDR1 and CDR2 (germline): LNHDA, SQIVND (reference sequence). V gave up 1 base and J gave up 7 bases; unmatched junction bases: 1. The CDR3 has 15 amino acids. The CDR3 DNA reads as TGTGCCAGTAGTATAGGGGACAGGGGCAATTCACCCCTCCACTTT. Its translation: CASSIGDRGNSPLHF. Supplemented by reference TRBV19 and TRBJ1-6, the full variable domain reads DGGITQSPKYLFRKEGQNVTLSCEQNLNHDAMYWYRQDPGQGLRLIYYSQIVNDFQKGDIAEGYSVSREKKESFPLTVTSAQKNPTAFYLCASSIGDRGNSPLHFGNGTRLTVT.

On this clonotype: The CDR3 does not close with the conserved phenylalanine or tryptophan, likely indicating a read error. The chain has TRBV20-1 and TRBJ2-7; 14 bases are a match to TRBD2. Germline trimming cut 5 bases from V and 7 bases from J; bases unmatched to any gene: 10. Germline V lookup: CDR1 DFQATT, CDR2 SNEGSKA (reference sequence). The CDR3 extends over 15 amino acids. The DNA of the CDR3 is TGCAGTGCTCTGTCGGGGACTAGCGGGAGTGAAGAGCAGTACCTC. This translates into CSALSGTSGSEEQYL.

The chain recombines TRBV29-1 with TRBJ2-7; the D gene is possibly TRBD1 (5 bases). Trimming stripped 3 bases from V and 3 bases from J, with 12 bases between. The CDR3 is 13 amino acids. Germline CDR1 and CDR2: SQVTM and ANQGSEA. CDR3 residues: CSVEKGTGYEQYF. The CDR3, as DNA: TGCAGCGTTGAGAAGGGCACAGGCTACGAGCAGTACTTC.

The chain carries TRBV19 and TRBJ2-5; 8 bases agree with TRBD1. Trimming took 9 bases from V and 5 from J; bases not matched to a gene: 14. The length of the CDR3 is 15 residues. Germline-derived CDR1 and CDR2 are LNHDA and SQIVND (reference sequence). CDR3 nucleotide sequence: TGTGCCAGCAGTGAACAGGGGGGAGAGGCGGAGACCCAGTACTTC. Encoded protein: CASSEQGGEAETQYF. The variable domain in full, with the rest retrieved from reference TRBV19 and TRBJ2-5, is DGGITQSPKYLFRKEGQNVTLSCEQNLNHDAMYWYRQDPGQGLRLIYYSQIVNDFQKGDIAEGYSVSREKKESFPLTVTSAQKNPTAFYLCASSEQGGEAETQYFGPGTRLLVL.

This clonotype was detected ten times or more. The chain has TRBV7-9 and TRBJ2-7; the match to TRBD1 covers 7 bases. The V gene's germline CDR1 is SEHNR and CDR2 FQNEAQ (reference sequence). The V segment lost 5 bases and the J segment 5 bases; nucleotides outside the gene matches: 6. The CDR3 consists of 13 residues. The CDR3 bases are TGTGCCAGCAGCACCCCCGGGACAGACGAGCAGTACTTC. It codes for CASSTPGTDEQYF.

The table lists this clonotype with a count of one. The chain couples TRBV20-1 to TRBJ2-2; 9 nucleotides line up with TRBD1. Trimming took 4 bases from V and 4 from J; bases not matched to a gene: 10. Germline CDR1 and CDR2: DFQATT and SNEGSKA (reference sequence). The CDR3 runs to 16 residues. CDR3 DNA: TGCAGTGCTAAAATCCGGGACAGGGCGGGCACCGGGGAGCTGTTTTTT. This translates into CSAKIRDRAGTGELFF.

CDR3 sequence (DNA): TGTGCCAGCAGCCCCAGACAGGGTTTCGCAGATACGCAGTATTTT. It codes for CASSPRQGFADTQYF. This chain joins TRBV7-9 and TRBJ2-3, with 7 bases aligning to TRBD1. The CDR3 runs 15 residues. From germline, CDR1 is SEHNR and CDR2 FQNEAQ (reference sequence). With V trimmed by 5 bases and J by 4 bases, 9 bases remained unmatched.

This clonotype showed up many times. The chain carries TRBV12-5 and TRBJ1-5; D remains unclear. The germline CDR1 and CDR2 sequences are LGHNT and FRNRAP. Trimming pared 2 bases from V and 2 bases from J, leaving 16 bases between. This CDR3 is built from 17 residues. The CDR3 sequence is CASGLPSSGLGNQPQHF. The CDR3 region has the DNA TGTGCTAGTGGTTTGCCCTCCTCCGGACTGGGCAATCAGCCCCAGCATTTT.

The V gene is TRBV2, the J gene TRBJ2-7; 12 nucleotides line up with TRBD1. This CDR3 region has 16 residues. Per germline, CDR1 SNHLY and CDR2 FYNNEI. V trimming: 6 bases; J trimming: 3 bases; junction bases outside the gene matches: 9. The CDR3 DNA reads TGTGCCAGCAGCGAGCGCGGGACAGGGGGCTTCTACGAGCAGTACTTC. This translates into CASSERGTGGFYEQYF. Looking up the rest from reference TRBV2 and TRBJ2-7 gives the full variable domain: EPEVTQTPSHQVTQMGQEVILRCVPISNHLYFYWYRQILGQKVEFLVSFYNNEISEKSEIFDDQFSVERPDGSNFTLKIRSTKLEDSAMYFCASSERGTGGFYEQYFGPGTRLTVT.